This TCR beta chain was recorded in a study of blood T cell repertoires in COVID-19. At the level of the study: T cells, B-cell-depleted T cells, or PBMCs provided the cDNA or gDNA that served as material.

Original processing methods: Nucleated cell number was recorded as an estimate derived from reference gene primer amplification. The assay was immunoSEQ multiplex PCR, and TCRdb's table has in-frame clones only and misses some. For V, J and clone size, that table is used; D and trimming come from the DNA. The table records roughly 330,000 clones, around nine tenths of them present only once. The sequencing sample was made of peripheral blood. The source is a woman in her fifties or sixties with active or convalescent COVID-19.

CDR3 in amino acids: CASSRTGQGAYEQYF. The DNA for the CDR3 is TGCGCCAGCAGCCGAACGGGACAGGGAGCTTACGAGCAGTACTTC. The J gene is TRBJ2-7, the V gene TRBV5-1; 9 bases map to TRBD1. The CDR3 runs 15 residues. Looked up from germline, CDR1 is SGHRS and CDR2 is YFSETQ. Trimming at V came to 4 bases and at J to 4 bases, leaving 9 bases not matched to a gene. The whole variable domain, remainder taken from reference TRBV5-1 and TRBJ2-7, is KAGVTQTPRYLIKTRGQQVTLSCSPISGHRSVSWYQQTPGQGLQFLFEYFSETQRNKGNFPGRFSGRQFSNSRSEMNVSTLELGDSALYLCASSRTGQGAYEQYFGPGTRLTVT.